Reported below is one T cell receptor beta chain. As yet, its antigen is unknown. This specimen belongs to a study of siplizumab effects on memory and regulatory T cells. Study-wide results and limits: Siplizumab, the agent tested, significantly reduced alloreactive sequences traceable to unstimulated CD4+ memory cells. An assignable phenotype, naive or memory, was missing from roughly 78-96% of proliferating CD4+ or CD8+ clones. The study found naive T cells seemingly more diverse than memory cells and seemingly major alloresponse contributors.

The CDR3 consists of 17 residues. The junction had 14 bases not matched to a gene; V was cut back by 1 base and J by 9 bases. Per germline, CDR1 LNHDA and CDR2 SQIVND (reference sequence). Method: immunoSEQ multiplex PCR; TCRdb's copy keeps in-frame clones and lacks some. Among about 82,000 clones listed, 80% to 90% were seen once. Sequenced material: Tregs sorted from blood. V and J are TRBV19 and TRBJ2-1; 8 positions agree with TRBD2. This sequence was found in a human donor in good health. The CDR3 DNA reads TGTGCCAGTAGTATAGGGAGGACTAGCCTCGCGGTGGGTGAGCAGTTCTTC. Protein product: CASSIGRTSLAVGEQFF.